This TCR beta chain was documented in a study of cytomegalovirus exposure and HLA in healthy donors. Points from the study as a whole: 87-base-pair reads could not separate some V segments, including TRBV6-2 and TRBV6-3.

As concerns this clone: Antigen: not known.

Trimming stripped 0 bases from V and 2 bases from J, with 14 bases between. The germline gives CDR1 MNHEY, CDR2 SVGAGI. This CDR3 spans 16 amino acids. The PCR contained 60 Vbeta and 13 Jbeta primers. Only in-frame clones appear in the TCRdb table, and some are missing; sequencing was by immunoSEQ multiplex PCR. The sample yields 110,000 to 150,000 clones, approximately 68% seen once. Sequenced: PBMCs. The TCR sequence derives from a man in his forties in good health and CMV-seronegative. The chain carries TRBV6-5 and TRBJ2-7; weak D call: TRBD1 (5 bases). The CDR3 protein is CASSYSSGRATYEQYF. As DNA, the CDR3 is TGTGCCAGCAGTTACTCGAGTGGCAGGGCGACCTACGAGCAGTACTTC.